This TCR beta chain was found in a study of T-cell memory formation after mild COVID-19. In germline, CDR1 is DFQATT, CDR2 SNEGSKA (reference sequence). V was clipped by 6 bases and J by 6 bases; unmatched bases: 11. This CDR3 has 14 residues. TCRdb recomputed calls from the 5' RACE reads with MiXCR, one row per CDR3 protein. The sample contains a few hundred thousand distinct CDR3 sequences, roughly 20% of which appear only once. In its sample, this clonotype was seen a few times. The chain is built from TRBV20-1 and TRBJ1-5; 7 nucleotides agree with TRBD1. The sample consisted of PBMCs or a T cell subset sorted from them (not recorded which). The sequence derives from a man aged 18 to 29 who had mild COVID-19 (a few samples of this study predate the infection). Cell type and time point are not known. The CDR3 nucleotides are TGCAGTGCCAGGGGGGGCAGGGGAGGTCAGCCCCAGCATTTT. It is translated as CSARGGRGGQPQHF.